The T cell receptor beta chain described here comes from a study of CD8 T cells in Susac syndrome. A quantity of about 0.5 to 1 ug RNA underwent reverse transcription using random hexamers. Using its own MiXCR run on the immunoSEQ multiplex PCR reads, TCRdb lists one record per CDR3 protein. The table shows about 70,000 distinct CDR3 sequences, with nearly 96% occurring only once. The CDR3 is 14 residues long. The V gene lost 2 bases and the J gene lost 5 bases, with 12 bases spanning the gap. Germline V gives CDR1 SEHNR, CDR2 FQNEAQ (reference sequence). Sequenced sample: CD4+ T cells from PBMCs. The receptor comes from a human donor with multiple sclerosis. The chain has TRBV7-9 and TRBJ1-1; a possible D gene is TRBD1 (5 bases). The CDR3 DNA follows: TGTGCCAGCAGCTTATTTGGGGGAGAGACTGAAGCTTTCTTT. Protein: CASSLFGGETEAFF.